The clone carrying this TCR beta chain has a handful of counts. Its specificity is unknown. The record originates from a study of T cell repertoires in cytomegalovirus infection. Study overall: Indications came from public TCR beta signatures; they pointed to CMV infection and to a matching HLA type. Study outcomes and limitations: Cumulative public TCR beta family frequency identified CMV carriers with the relevant HLA.

The length of the CDR3 is 12 residues. Looked up from germline, CDR1 is KGHDR and CDR2 is SFDVKD. Between the trimmed V and J ends, which lost 1 base and 8 bases, there was a span of 6 bases. TCRdb redid the calling of the reads with MiXCR, one entry per CDR3 protein. The table lists fewer than 550,000 distinct CDR3 sequences, about 11% of them singletons. The chain combines TRBV24-1 with TRBJ2-3; no definite D call. This TCR derives from a human donor in good health (CMV status not recorded). Some clones in this sample may be carry-over from other donors' samples. Sequenced material: PBMCs. The DNA of the CDR3 is TGTGCCACCAGTGATTTTGCTGGTACGCAGTATTTT. It translates to CATSDFAGTQYF.